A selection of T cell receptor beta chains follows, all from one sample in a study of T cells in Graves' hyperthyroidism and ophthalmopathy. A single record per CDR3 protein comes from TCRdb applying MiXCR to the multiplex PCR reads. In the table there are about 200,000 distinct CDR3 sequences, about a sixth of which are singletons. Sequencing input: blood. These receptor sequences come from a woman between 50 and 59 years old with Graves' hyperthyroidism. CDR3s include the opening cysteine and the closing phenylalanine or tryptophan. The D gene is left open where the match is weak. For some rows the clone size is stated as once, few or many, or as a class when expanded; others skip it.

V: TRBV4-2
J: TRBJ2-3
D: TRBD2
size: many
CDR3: CASGGGLWSTDTQYF
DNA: TGTGCCAGCGGCGGGGGACTATGGAGCACAGATACGCAGTATTTT

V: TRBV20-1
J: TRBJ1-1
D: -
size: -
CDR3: CSARARGPTEAFF
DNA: TGCAGTGCTAGAGCCCGGGGGCCCACTGAAGCTTTCTTT

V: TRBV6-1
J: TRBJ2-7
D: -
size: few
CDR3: CASLTGTNHEQYF
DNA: TGTGCCAGCCTGACGGGCACAAACCACGAGCAGTACTTC

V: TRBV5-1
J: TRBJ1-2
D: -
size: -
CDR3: CASSSAAGGRGYGYTF
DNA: TGCGCCAGCAGCTCCGCCGCGGGGGGCCGTGGATATGGCTACACCTTC

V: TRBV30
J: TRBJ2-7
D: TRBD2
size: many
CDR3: CAWSTGSGAYEQYF
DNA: TGTGCCTGGAGTACGGGTAGCGGGGCCTACGAGCAGTACTTC

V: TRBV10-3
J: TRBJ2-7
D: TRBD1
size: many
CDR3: CAISDLRTGGYYEQYF
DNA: TGTGCCATCAGTGACCTAAGGACAGGCGGATACTACGAGCAGTACTTC

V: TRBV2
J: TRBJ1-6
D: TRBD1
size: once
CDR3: CASSELPGQGTGSYNSPLHF
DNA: TGTGCCAGCAGTGAACTCCCGGGACAGGGGACGGGCTCCTATAATTCACCCCTCCACTTT

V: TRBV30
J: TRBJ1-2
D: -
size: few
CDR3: CAWSVQGGGANYGYTF
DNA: TGTGCCTGGAGTGTACAGGGCGGCGGGGCTAACTATGGCTACACCTTC

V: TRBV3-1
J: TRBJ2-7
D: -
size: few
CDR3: CASRSRSYEQYF
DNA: TGTGCCAGCAGAAGCAGGTCCTACGAGCAGTACTTC

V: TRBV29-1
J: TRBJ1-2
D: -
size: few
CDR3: CSVGLGYGYTF
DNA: TGCAGCGTTGGATTAGGGTATGGCTACACCTTC

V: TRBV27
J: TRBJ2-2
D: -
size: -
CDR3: CASSLRLNTGELFF
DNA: TGTGCCAGCAGTTTAAGACTAAACACCGGGGAGCTGTTTTTT

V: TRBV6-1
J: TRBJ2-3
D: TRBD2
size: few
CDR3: CASSRGTSVDTQYF
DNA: TGTGCCAGCAGTCGCGGGACTAGCGTAGATACGCAGTATTTT

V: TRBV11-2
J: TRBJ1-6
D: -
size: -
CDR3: CASSLVPGANSPLHF
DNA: TGTGCCAGCAGCTTAGTTCCGGGTGCTAATTCACCCCTCCACTTT

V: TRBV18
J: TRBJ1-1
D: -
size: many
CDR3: CASSPQSQMNTEAFF
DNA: TGTGCCAGCTCACCACAGAGCCAGATGAACACTGAAGCTTTCTTT

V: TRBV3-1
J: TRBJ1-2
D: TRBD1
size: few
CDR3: CASSPPGTGGAGSYGYTF
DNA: TGTGCCAGCAGTCCTCCCGGGACAGGGGGCGCCGGGTCCTATGGCTACACCTTC

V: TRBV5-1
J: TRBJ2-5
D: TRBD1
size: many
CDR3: CASGQGAGETQYF
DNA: TGCGCCAGCGGACAGGGGGCTGGGGAGACCCAGTACTTC

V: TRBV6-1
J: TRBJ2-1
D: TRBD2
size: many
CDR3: CASSYRTSGSVYEQFF
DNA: TGTGCCAGCAGTTATAGGACTAGCGGGAGTGTGTATGAGCAGTTCTTC

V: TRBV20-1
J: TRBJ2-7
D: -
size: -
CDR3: CSAVSGLIYEQYF
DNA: TGCAGTGCTGTCTCGGGACTTATCTACGAGCAGTACTTC

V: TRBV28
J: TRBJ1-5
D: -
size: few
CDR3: CASSSYPRASNQPQHF
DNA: TGTGCCAGCAGTTCGTACCCCAGGGCTAGCAATCAGCCCCAGCATTTT

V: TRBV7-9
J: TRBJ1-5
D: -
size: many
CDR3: CASSLDLGDQPQHF
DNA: TGTGCCAGCAGCTTAGACTTGGGCGATCAGCCCCAGCATTTT

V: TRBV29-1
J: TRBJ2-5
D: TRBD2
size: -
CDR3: CSVDPRGVETQYF
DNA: TGCAGCGTGGACCCCCGGGGGGTAGAGACCCAGTACTTC

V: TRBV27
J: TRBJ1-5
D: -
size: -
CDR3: CASSRDHRVGNQPQHF
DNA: TGTGCCAGCAGTAGGGACCACAGGGTGGGCAATCAGCCCCAGCATTTT

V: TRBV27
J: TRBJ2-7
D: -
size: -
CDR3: CASRRTERGEQYF
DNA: TGTGCCAGCAGACGTACCGAACGAGGGGAGCAGTACTTC

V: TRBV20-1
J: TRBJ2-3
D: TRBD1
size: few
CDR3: CSASGRQGRWSGGKSDTQYF
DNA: TGCAGTGCTAGTGGCCGACAGGGGCGTTGGTCAGGGGGAAAAAGTGATACGCAGTATTTT

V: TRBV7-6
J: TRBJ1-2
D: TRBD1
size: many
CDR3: CASSPRTGLYGYTF
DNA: TGTGCCAGCAGCCCTCGGACAGGGCTCTATGGCTACACCTTC

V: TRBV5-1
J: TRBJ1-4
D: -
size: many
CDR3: CASSLAGPGEKLFF
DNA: TGCGCCAGCAGCTTGGCTGGGCCTGGTGAAAAACTGTTTTTT

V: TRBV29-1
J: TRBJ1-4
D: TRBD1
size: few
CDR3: CSVGLTGREKLFF
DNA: TGCAGCGTTGGCTTGACAGGGAGGGAAAAACTGTTTTTT

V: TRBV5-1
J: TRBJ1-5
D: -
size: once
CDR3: CASSLVGQTTPRSNQPQHF
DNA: TGCGCCAGCAGCTTGGTGGGGCAAACTACCCCTCGAAGCAATCAGCCCCAGCATTTT

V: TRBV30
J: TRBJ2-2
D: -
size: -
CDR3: CAWSVLSDYTGELFF
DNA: TGTGCCTGGAGTGTACTTTCAGACTACACCGGGGAGCTGTTTTTT

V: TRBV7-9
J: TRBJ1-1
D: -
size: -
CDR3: CASSPGRAWNTEAFF
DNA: TGTGCCAGCAGCCCCGGCAGGGCTTGGAACACTGAAGCTTTCTTT

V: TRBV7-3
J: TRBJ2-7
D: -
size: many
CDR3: CASSSGTLEQYF
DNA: TGTGCCAGCAGCTCCGGGACTCTCGAGCAGTACTTC

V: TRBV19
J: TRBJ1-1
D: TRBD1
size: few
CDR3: CTSSIRMGQGVTEAFF
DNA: TGTACCAGTAGTATCCGGATGGGACAGGGGGTTACTGAAGCTTTCTTT

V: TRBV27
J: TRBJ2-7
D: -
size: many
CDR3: CASSLQGGEQYF
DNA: TGTGCCAGCAGTTTACAGGGTGGTGAGCAGTACTTC

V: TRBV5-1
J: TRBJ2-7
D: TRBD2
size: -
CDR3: CASSSRGVAGHYEQYF
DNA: TGCGCCAGCAGCTCCCGGGGGGTAGCGGGGCACTACGAGCAGTACTTC

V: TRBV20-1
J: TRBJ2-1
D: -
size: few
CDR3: CSANSRSYNEQFF
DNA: TGCAGTGCTAACTCGCGGTCCTACAATGAGCAGTTCTTC

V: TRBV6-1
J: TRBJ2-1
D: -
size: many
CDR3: CASRWGYEQFF
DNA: TGTGCCTCCAGGTGGGGTTACGAGCAGTTCTTC